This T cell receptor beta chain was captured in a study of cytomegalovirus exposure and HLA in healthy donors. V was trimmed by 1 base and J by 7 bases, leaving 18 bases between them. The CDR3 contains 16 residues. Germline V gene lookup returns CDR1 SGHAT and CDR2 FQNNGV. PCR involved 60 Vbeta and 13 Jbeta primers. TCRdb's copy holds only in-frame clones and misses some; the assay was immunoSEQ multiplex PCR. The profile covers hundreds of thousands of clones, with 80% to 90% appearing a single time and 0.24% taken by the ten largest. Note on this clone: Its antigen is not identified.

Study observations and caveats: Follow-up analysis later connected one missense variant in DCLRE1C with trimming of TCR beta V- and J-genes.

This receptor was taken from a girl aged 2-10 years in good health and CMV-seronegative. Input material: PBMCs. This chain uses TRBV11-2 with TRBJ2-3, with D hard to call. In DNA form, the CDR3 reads TGTGCCAGCAGCTTAGGATCGCGGTTTGTGTCCAATACGCAGTATTTT. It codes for CASSLGSRFVSNTQYF.